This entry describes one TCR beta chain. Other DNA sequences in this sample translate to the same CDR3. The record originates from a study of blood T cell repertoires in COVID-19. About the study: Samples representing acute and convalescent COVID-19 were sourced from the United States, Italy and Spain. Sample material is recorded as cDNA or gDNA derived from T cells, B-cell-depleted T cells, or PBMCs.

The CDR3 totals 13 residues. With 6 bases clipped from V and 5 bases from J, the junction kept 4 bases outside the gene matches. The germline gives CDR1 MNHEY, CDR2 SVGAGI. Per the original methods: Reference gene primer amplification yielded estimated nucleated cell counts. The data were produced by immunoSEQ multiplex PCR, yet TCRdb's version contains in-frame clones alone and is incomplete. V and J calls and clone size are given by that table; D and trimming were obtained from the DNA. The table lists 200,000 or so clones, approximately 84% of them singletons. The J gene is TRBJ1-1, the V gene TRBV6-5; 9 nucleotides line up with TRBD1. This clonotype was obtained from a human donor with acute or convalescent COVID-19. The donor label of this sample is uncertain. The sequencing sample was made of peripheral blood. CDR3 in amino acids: CASSYDRGTEAFF. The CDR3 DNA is TGTGCCAGCAGCTACGACAGGGGGACTGAAGCTTTCTTT.